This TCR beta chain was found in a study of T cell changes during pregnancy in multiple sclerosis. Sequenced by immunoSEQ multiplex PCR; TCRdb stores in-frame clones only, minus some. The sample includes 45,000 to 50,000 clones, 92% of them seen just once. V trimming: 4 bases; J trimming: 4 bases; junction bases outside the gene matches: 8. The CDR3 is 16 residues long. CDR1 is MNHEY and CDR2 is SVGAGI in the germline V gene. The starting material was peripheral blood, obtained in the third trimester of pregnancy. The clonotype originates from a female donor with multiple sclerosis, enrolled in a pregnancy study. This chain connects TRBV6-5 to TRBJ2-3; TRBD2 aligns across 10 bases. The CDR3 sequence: CASSFLLAGVPDTQYF. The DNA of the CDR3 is TGTGCCAGCAGTTTCCTTCTAGCGGGAGTACCAGATACGCAGTATTTT.